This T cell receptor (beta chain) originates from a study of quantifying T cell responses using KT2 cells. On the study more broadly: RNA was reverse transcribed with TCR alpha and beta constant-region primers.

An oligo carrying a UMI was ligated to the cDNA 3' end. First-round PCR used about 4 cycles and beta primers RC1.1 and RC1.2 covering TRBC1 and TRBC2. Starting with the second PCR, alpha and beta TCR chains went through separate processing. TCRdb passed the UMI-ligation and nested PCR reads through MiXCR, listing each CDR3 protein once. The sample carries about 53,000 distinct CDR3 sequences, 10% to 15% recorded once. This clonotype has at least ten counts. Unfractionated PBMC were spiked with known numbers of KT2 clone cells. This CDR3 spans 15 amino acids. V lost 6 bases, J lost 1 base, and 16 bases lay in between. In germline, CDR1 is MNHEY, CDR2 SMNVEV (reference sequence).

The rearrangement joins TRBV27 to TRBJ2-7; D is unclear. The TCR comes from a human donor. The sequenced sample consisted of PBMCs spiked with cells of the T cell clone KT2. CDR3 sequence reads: CASRPIPGQSYEQYF. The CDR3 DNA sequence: TGTGCCAGCAGACCCATACCCGGGCAGTCCTACGAGCAGTACTTC.